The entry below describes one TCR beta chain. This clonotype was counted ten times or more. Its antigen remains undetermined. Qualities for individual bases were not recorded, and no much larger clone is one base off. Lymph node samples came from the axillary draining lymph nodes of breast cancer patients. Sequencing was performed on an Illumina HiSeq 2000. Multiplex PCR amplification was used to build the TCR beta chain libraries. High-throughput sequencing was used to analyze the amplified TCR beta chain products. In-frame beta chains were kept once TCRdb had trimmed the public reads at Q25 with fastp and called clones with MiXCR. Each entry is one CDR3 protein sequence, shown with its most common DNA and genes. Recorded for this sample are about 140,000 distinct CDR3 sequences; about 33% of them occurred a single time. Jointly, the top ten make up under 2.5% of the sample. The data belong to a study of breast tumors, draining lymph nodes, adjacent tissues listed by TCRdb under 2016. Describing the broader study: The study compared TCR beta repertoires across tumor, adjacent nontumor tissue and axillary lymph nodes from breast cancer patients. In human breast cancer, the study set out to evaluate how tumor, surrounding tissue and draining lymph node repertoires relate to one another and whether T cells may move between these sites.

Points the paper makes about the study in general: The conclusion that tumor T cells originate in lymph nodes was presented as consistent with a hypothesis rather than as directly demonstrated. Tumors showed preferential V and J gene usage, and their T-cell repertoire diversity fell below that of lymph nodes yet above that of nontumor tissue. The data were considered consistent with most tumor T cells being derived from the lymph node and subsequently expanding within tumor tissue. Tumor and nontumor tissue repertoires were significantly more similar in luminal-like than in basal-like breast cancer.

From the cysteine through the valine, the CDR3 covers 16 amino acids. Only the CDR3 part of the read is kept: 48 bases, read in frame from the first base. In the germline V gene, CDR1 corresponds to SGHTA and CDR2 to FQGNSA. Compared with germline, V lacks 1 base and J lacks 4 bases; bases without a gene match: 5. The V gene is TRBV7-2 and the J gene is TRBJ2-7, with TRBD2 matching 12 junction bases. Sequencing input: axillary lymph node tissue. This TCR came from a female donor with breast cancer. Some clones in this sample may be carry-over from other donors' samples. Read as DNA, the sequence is TGTGCCAGCAGCTTAGGACTAGCGGGGGCCGGATACGAGCAGTACGTC. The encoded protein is CASSLGLAGAGYEQYV.